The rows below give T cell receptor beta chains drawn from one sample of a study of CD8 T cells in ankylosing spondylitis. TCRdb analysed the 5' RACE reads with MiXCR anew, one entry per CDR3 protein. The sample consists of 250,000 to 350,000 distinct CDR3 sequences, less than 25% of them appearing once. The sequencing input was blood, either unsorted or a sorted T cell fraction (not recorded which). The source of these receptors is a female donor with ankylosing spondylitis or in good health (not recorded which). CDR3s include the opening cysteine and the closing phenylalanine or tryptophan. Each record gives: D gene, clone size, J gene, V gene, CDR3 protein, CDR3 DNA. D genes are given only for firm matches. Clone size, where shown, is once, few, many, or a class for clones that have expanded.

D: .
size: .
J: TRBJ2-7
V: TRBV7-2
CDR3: CASSLSRAAYEQYF
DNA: TGTGCCAGCAGCTTATCCCGGGCTGCCTACGAGCAGTACTTC

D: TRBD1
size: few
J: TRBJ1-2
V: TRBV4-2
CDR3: CASSQDRPDRAGYGYTF
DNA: TGTGCCAGCAGCCAAGACCGTCCCGACAGGGCCGGCTATGGCTACACCTTC

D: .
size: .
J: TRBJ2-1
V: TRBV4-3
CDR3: CASSQDRSGHDEQFF
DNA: TGCGCCAGCAGCCAAGATCGAAGCGGTCATGATGAGCAGTTCTTC

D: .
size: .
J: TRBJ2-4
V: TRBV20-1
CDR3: CSARVVAKNIQYF
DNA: TGCAGTGCGAGGGTGGTAGCCAAAAACATTCAGTACTTC

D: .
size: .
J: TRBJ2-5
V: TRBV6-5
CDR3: CASSYSYGQETQYF
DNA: TGTGCCAGCAGTTACTCCTATGGGCAAGAGACCCAGTACTTC

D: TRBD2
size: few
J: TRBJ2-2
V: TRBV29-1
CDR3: CSVVGTAGDTGELFF
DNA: TGCAGCGTTGTGGGGACGGCGGGAGACACCGGGGAGCTGTTTTTT

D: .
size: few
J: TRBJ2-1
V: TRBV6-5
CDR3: CASSYQAGHNEQFF
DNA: TGTGCCAGCAGTTACCAAGCGGGCCACAATGAGCAGTTCTTC

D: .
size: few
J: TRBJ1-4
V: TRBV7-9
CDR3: CASSLTVRGQSEKLFF
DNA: TGTGCCAGCAGCTTGACCGTCCGAGGGCAGAGTGAAAAACTGTTTTTT

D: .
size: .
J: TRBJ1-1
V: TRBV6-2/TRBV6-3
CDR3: CASSYSQVTEAFF
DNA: TGTGCCAGCAGTTACTCGCAGGTAACTGAAGCTTTCTTT

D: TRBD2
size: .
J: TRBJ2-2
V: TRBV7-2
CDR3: CASSSDGGGGELFF
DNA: TGTGCCAGCAGCTCTGACGGGGGGGGCGGGGAGCTGTTTTTT

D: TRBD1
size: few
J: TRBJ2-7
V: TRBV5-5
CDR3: CASSLASSQGAQDEQYF
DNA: TGTGCCAGCAGCTTGGCAAGTTCTCAGGGGGCTCAGGACGAGCAGTACTTC

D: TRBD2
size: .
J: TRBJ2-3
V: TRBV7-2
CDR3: CASSISGTSNRADTQYF
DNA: TGTGCCAGCAGCATTTCCGGGACTAGCAATCGGGCAGATACGCAGTATTTT

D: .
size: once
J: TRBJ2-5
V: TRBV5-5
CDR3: CASSTRGVQETQYF
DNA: TGTGCCAGCAGCACCCGCGGGGTCCAAGAGACCCAGTACTTC

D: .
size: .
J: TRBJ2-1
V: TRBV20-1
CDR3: CSARDRWGESSYNEQFF
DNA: TGCAGTGCTAGAGACCGTTGGGGGGAAAGCTCCTACAATGAGCAGTTCTTC

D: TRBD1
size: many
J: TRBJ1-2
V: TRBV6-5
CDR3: CASSSQTGNYGYTF
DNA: TGTGCCAGCAGTTCTCAGACAGGGAACTATGGCTACACCTTC

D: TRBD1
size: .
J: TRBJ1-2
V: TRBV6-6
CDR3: CASSYGTGFGYTF
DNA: TGTGCCAGCAGTTACGGGACAGGGTTCGGCTACACCTTC

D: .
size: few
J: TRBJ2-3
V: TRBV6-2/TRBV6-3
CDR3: CASSPSGRTDTQYF
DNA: TGTGCCAGCAGTCCGTCAGGACGCACAGATACGCAGTATTTT

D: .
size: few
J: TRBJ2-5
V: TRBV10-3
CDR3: CAISDPGEQETQYF
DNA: TGTGCCATCAGTGACCCCGGGGAGCAAGAGACCCAGTACTTC

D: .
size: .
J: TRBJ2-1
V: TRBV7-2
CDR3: CASSRGVHEQFF
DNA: TGTGCCAGCAGCCGGGGAGTTCATGAGCAGTTCTTC

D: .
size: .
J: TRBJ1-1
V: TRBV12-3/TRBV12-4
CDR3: CASSLEAEGHTEAFF
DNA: TGTGCCAGCAGTTTAGAAGCCGAGGGGCACACTGAAGCTTTCTTT

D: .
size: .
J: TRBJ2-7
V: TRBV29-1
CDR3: CSVLLYEQYF
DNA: TGCAGCGTACTATTATACGAGCAGTACTTC

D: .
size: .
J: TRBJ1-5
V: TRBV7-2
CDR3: CASSWAGGRQPQHF
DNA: TGTGCCAGCAGCTGGGCCGGAGGGCGGCAGCCCCAGCATTTT

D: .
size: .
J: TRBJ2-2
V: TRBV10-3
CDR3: CAISESAGQNTGELFF
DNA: TGTGCCATCAGTGAGTCGGCAGGGCAGAACACCGGGGAGCTGTTTTTT

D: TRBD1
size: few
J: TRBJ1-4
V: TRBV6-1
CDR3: CASSHGQGNEKLFF
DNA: TGTGCCAGCAGCCACGGACAGGGTAATGAAAAACTGTTTTTT

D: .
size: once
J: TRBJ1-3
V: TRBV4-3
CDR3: CASSQFYQRNTIYF
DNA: TGCGCCAGCAGCCAATTCTATCAGAGAAACACCATATATTTT

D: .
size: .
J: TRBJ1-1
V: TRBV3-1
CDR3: CASSEDMNTEAFF
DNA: TGTGCCAGCAGTGAGGATATGAACACTGAAGCTTTCTTT

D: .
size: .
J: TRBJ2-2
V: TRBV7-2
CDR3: CASTRASMGAATGELFF
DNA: TGTGCCAGCACCCGCGCCTCAATGGGAGCGGCCACCGGGGAGCTGTTTTTT

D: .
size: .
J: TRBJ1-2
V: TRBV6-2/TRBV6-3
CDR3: CASSYRNIPTGSYTF
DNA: TGTGCCAGCAGTTACCGGAACATACCTACAGGCAGCTACACCTTC

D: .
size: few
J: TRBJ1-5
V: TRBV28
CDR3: CSSSLSGGDHQPQHF
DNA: TGTTCCAGCAGTTTATCGGGCGGGGATCATCAGCCCCAGCATTTT

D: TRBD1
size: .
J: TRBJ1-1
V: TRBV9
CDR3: CASSVRDSYMNTEAFF
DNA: TGTGCCAGCAGCGTAAGGGACAGCTACATGAACACTGAAGCTTTCTTT

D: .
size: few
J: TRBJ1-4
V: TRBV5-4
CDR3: CASSSYPKNEKLFF
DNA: TGTGCCAGCAGCTCGTACCCTAAGAATGAAAAACTGTTTTTT

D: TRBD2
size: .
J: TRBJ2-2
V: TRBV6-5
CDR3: CASSYYLAGIGGELFF
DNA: TGTGCCAGCAGTTACTACCTAGCGGGTATAGGCGGGGAGCTGTTTTTT

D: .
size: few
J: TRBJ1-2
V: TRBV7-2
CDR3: CASSGGRNRDGYTF
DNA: TGTGCCAGCAGCGGAGGGAGGAACCGGGATGGCTACACCTTC

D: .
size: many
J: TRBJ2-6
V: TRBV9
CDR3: CASSVGGANVLTF
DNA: TGTGCCAGCAGCGTAGGTGGGGCCAACGTCCTGACTTTC

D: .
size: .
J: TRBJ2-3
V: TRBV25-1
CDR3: CASSHHTQYF
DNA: TGTGCCAGCAGTCACCATACGCAGTATTTT

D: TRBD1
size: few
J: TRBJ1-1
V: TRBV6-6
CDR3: CASTRDSNTEAFF
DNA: TGTGCCAGCACCCGGGACAGTAACACTGAAGCTTTCTTT

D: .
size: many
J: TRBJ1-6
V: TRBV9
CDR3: CASSPSPRGDNSPLHF
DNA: TGTGCCAGCAGCCCCTCCCCCAGGGGCGACAATTCACCCCTCCACTTT

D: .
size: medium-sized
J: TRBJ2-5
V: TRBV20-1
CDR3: CSARVGWAPTVVRVDETQYF
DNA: TGCAGTGCTAGAGTTGGTTGGGCCCCCACCGTAGTCCGGGTTGATGAGACCCAGTACTTC

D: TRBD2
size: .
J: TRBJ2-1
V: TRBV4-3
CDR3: CASSQEGTSAWNEQFF
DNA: TGCGCCAGCAGCCAAGAGGGGACTAGCGCGTGGAATGAGCAGTTCTTC

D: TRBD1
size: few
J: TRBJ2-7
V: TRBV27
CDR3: CASRGQGALYEQYF
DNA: TGTGCCAGCAGGGGACAGGGGGCCCTCTACGAGCAGTACTTC

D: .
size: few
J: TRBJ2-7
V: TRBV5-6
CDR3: CASSLARAYEQYF
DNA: TGTGCCAGCAGCTTGGCCAGGGCCTACGAGCAGTACTTC

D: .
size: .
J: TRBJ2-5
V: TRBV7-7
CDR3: CASSQVRLETQYF
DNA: TGTGCCAGCAGCCAAGTCCGGCTGGAGACCCAGTACTTC

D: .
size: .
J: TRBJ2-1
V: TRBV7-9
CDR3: CASSTTGGAYNEQFF
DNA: TGTGCCAGCAGTACCACTGGGGGCGCCTACAATGAGCAGTTCTTC

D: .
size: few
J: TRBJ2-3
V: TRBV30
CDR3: CAYDGGADTQYF
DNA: TGTGCCTACGATGGGGGCGCAGATACGCAGTATTTT

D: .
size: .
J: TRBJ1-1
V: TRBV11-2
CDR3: CASSFSRQGEAFF
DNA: TGTGCCAGCAGCTTTAGTAGGCAGGGTGAAGCTTTCTTT

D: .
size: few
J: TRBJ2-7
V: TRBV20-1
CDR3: CSARRSTYEQYF
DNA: TGCAGTGCTAGAAGATCTACCTACGAGCAGTACTTC

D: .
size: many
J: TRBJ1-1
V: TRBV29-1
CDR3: CSVDPAQNTEAFF
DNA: TGCAGCGTTGACCCCGCCCAAAACACTGAAGCTTTCTTT

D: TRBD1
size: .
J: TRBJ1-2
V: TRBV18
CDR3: CASSPPTGKSDGYTF
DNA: TGTGCCAGCTCACCACCGACAGGGAAGAGCGATGGCTACACCTTC

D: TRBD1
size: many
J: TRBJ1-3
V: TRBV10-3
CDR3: CATTGAGGNTIYF
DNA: TGTGCCACCACAGGGGCCGGTGGAAACACCATATATTTT

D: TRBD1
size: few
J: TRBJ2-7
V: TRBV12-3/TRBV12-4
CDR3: CASRDDRGQPYEQYF
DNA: TGTGCCAGCAGAGACGACAGGGGACAACCCTACGAGCAGTACTTC

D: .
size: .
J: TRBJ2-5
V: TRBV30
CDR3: CAWSGGLHSETQYF
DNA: TGTGCCTGGAGCGGAGGACTCCACTCGGAGACCCAGTACTTC

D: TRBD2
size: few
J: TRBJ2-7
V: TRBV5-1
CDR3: CASNPAGGYEQYF
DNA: TGCGCCAGCAATCCAGCGGGGGGCTACGAGCAGTACTTC

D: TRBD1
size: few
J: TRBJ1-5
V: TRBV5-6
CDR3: CASSLYRGGGNQPQHF
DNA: TGTGCCAGCAGCTTGTACAGGGGAGGTGGCAATCAGCCCCAGCATTTT

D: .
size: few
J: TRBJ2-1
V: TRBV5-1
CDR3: CASSSTLSGPYNEQFF
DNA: TGCGCCAGCAGCTCCACCCTTAGCGGTCCCTACAATGAGCAGTTCTTC

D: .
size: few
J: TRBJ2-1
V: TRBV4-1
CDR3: CASVGGTENEQFF
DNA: TGCGCCAGCGTTGGTGGGACGGAGAATGAGCAGTTCTTC